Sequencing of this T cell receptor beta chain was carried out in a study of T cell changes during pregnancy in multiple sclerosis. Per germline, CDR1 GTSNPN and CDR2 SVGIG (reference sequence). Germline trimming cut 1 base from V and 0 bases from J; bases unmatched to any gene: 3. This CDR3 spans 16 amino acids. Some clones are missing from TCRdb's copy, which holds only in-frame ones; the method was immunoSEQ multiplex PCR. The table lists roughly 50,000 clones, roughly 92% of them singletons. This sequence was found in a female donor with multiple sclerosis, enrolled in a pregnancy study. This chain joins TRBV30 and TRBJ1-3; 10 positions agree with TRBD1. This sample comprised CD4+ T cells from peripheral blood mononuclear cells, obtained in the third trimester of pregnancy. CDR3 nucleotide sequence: TGTGCCTGGAGTGCTAGGACAGGGGGCTCTGGAAACACCATATATTTT. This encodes CAWSARTGGSGNTIYF.